The text below deals with one T cell receptor beta chain. Genomic DNA, the template, was used for profiling of the TCR beta VDJ and CDR3. TCRdb itself ran the reads through MiXCR, one entry per CDR3 protein. Of about 180,000 distinct CDR3 sequences in the sample, almost 50% were seen once. The sample belongs to a study of CD8+CD57+ T cells in acquired aplastic anemia. For the study at large: Mean yield of DNA from sorted CD4+ and CD8+ cells was roughly 3.4 ug.

Sequenced patients had shown CD8+CD57+ cell expansion by flow cytometry. The source of this sequence is a human donor with aplastic anemia. Sequencing was done on a sample of sorted CD4+, CD8+, or CD8+CD57+ T cells (not recorded which) from PBMCs.

CDR3: CSANSGGGPVQFF. The CDR3, as DNA: TGCAGTGCCAACTCGGGGGGAGGGCCGGTGCAGTTCTTC. The V gene is TRBV20-1, the J gene TRBJ2-1, with 7 bases aligning to TRBD2. Trimming at V came to 6 bases and at J to 12 bases, leaving 14 bases not matched to a gene. The CDR3 runs 13 residues. Per the germline V gene, CDR1 is DFQATT and CDR2 is SNEGSKA (reference sequence).